What follows are 11 T cell receptor beta chains derived from one specimen sequenced in a study of radiation and T cells in renal cell carcinoma. Time point given: baseline pretreatment blood. The treatment here: 15 Gy SBRT to primary tumor, nephrectomy 4 weeks later. Libraries were prepared by immunoSEQ multiplex PCR; TCRdb keeps only in-frame clonotypes and omits some of them. The repertoire consists of about 49,000 clones, with approximately 80% occurring once and the leading ten covering 31%. The sample was blood, taken from a patient whose treatment included radiotherapy and nephrectomy. Receptor source: an older woman with renal cell carcinoma.

The chain combines TRBV18 with TRBJ2-3, with 13 bases identical to TRBD2. Germline V gene lookup returns CDR1 KGHSH and CDR2 LQKENI. With V trimmed by 4 bases and J by 6 bases, 10 bases remained unmatched. This CDR3 region has 17 residues. The CDR3 region is CASSHTRTSGGPDTQYF. The CDR3 DNA follows: TGTGCCAGCTCACACACGAGGACTAGCGGGGGCCCTGATACGCAGTATTTT.

V gene TRBV9 combines with J gene TRBJ1-3; D is undetermined. This CDR3 is 16 amino acids long. CDR1 SGDLS and CDR2 YYNGEE come from the germline V gene. The V gene lost 0 bases and the J gene lost 3 bases, with 13 bases spanning the gap. CDR3 region: CASSVVGGGSGNTIYF. CDR3 in DNA: TGTGCCAGCAGCGTAGTAGGAGGTGGAAGTGGAAACACCATATATTTT.

The DNA of the CDR3 is TGTGCCAGCAGTTTAGTCGGGGGGAGCCCCAGGGAGCAGTACTTC. It specifies CASSLVGGSPREQYF. This chain links TRBV27 with TRBJ2-7, with 7 bases identical to TRBD2. The CDR3 totals 15 residues. Germline CDR1 MNHEY, CDR2 SMNVEV (reference sequence). The trim removed 2 bases at V and 7 bases at J, leaving 11 bases unmatched.

In this sample, this clone turned up once. The chain uses TRBV5-8 and TRBJ2-6; TRBD1 matches 7 bases. The germline V gene encodes CDR1 SGHTS and CDR2 YDEGEE. This CDR3 is built from 17 residues. Germline trimming cut 1 base from V and 0 bases from J; bases unmatched to any gene: 4. The CDR3 DNA reads TGTGCCAGCAGCTTGACAGGGGCCCCCTCTGGGGCCAACGTCCTGACTTTC. Protein sequence: CASSLTGAPSGANVLTF.

This CDR3 is CSGTGTSGSSYNEQFF. The CDR3 DNA reads as TGCAGCGGCACCGGGACTAGCGGGAGCTCCTACAATGAGCAGTTCTTC. The chain links TRBV29-1 to TRBJ2-1; 14 bases match TRBD2. CDR3 length: 16 amino acids. Trimming at V came to 7 bases and at J to 0 bases, leaving 5 bases not matched to a gene. From germline, CDR1 is SQVTM and CDR2 ANQGSEA.

J is TRBJ1-1 and V is TRBV18; D is ambiguous. This CDR3 has 13 residues. V was clipped by 8 bases and J by 3 bases, with 13 bases between them. CDR1 and CDR2 from the germline V gene are KGHSH and LQKENI. The CDR3 nucleotides are TGTGCCAGCCTCGCAACTGGGGACACTGAAGCTTTCTTT. Protein: CASLATGDTEAFF.

The rearrangement uses TRBV10-1 and TRBJ1-5; no definite D call. CDR1 and CDR2 (germline): WNHNN, SYGVQD (reference sequence). CDR3 length equals 15 residues. Trimming removed 4 bases at V and 3 bases at J, with 13 bases between. In DNA form, the CDR3 reads TGCGCCAGCAGTGCGGCAGGAGGGATCAATCAGCCCCAGCATTTT. Encoded protein: CASSAAGGINQPQHF.

The genes are TRBV5-4 and TRBJ2-7, with TRBD1 matching 9 bases. Looked up from germline, CDR1 is SGHNT and CDR2 is YYREEE (reference sequence). The V and J ends lost 4 bases and 0 bases, in that order; junction bases with no gene match: 8. The CDR3 is made up of 16 amino acids. The CDR3 here is CASSRAGQGFSYEQYF. The DNA for the CDR3 is TGTGCCAGCAGCCGGGCCGGACAGGGGTTCTCCTACGAGCAGTACTTC.

The V and J genes are TRBV2 and TRBJ2-5, with TRBD1 matching over 9 bases. Germline trimming cut 7 bases from V and 5 bases from J; bases unmatched to any gene: 5. CDR3 size: 13 residues. The germline gives CDR1 SNHLY, CDR2 FYNNEI. The CDR3 sequence: CASIRGTGETQYF. CDR3 in DNA: TGTGCCAGCATAAGGGGGACAGGGGAGACCCAGTACTTC.

This chain uses TRBV7-9 with TRBJ1-3; D might be TRBD1 (5 bases). The germline V and J ends were trimmed by 4 bases and 0 bases, with 10 bases remaining between them. There are 15 residues in the CDR3. Germline lookup yields CDR1 SEHNR and CDR2 FQNEAQ (reference sequence). The CDR3: CASSSGLISGNTIYF. For the CDR3, the DNA is TGTGCCAGCAGCTCGGGACTGATCTCTGGAAACACCATATATTTT. The full variable domain, in which reference TRBV7-9 and TRBJ1-3 provide the parts outside the CDR3, is DTGVSQNPRHKITKRGQNVTFRCDPISEHNRLYWYRQTLGQGPEFLTYFQNEAQLEKSRLLSDRFSAERPKGSFSTLEIQRTEQGDSAMYLCASSSGLISGNTIYFGEGSWLTVV.

The chain combines TRBV6-1 with TRBJ1-5; 8 nucleotides agree with TRBD1. The CDR3 is made up of 15 amino acids. Trimming removed 5 bases from V and 4 bases from J; junction bases left unmatched: 7. Per germline, CDR1 MNHNS and CDR2 SASEGT. As DNA, the CDR3 is TGTGCCAGCAGTTCCGATGGACAGGGTAATCAGCCCCAGCATTTT. It yields the protein CASSSDGQGNQPQHF.